This T cell receptor beta chain was profiled in a study of blood T cells in healthy people across ages. Regarding the study as a whole: The study lacked donor CMV status, which possibly confounded expanded clonotype changes. Both naive CD4+ cell counts and diversity were greater in long-lived donors than in aged donors. Observed TCR beta diversity showed a strong correlation with the percentage of naive T cells as measured by flow cytometry.

Next came a second PCR, run for about 7 to 12 cycles, which used a sample-barcoded 5' primer along with a J-beta primer mix. Tags on each cDNA molecule came from a template-switch adaptor with 12 random nucleotides. A single record per CDR3 protein comes from TCRdb applying MiXCR to the 5' RACE reads. The sample has more than 800,000 distinct CDR3 sequences, 45% seen once; the top ten hold about 20%. Points on this clonotype: The target antigen is unknown.

This clonotype was sampled from a woman aged 60-70 years in good health. What was sequenced was blood.

For the CDR3, the DNA is TGTGCCAGCAGCGTAGTCCGATCCACAGGGACTGAAGCTTTCTTT. Protein: CASSVVRSTGTEAFF. The V gene is TRBV12-3 or TRBV12-4, the J gene TRBJ1-1, with D tentatively TRBD1 (6 bases). This CDR3 is built from 15 residues. V gave up 6 bases and J gave up 5 bases, with 19 bases separating them.